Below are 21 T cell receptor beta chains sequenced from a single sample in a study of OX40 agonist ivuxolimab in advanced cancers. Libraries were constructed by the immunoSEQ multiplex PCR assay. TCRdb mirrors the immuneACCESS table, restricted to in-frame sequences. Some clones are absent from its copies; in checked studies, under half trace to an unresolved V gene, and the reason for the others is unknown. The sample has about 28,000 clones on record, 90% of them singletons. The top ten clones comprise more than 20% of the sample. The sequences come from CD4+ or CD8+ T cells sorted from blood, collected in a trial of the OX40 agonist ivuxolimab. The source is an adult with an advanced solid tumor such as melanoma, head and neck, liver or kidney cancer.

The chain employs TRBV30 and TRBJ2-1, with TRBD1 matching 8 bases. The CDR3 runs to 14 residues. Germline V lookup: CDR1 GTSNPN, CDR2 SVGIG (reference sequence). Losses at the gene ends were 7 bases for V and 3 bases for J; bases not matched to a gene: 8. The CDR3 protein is CAFATGVGYNEQFF. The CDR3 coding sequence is TGTGCCTTCGCGACAGGGGTGGGCTACAATGAGCAGTTCTTC.

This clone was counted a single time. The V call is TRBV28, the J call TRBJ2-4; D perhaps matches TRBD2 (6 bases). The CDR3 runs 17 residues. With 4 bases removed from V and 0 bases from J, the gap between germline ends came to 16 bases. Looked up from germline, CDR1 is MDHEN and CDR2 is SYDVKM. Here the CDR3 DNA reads TGTGCCAGCAGTTCTTCTGGGACTCCTTCAGCCAAAAACATTCAGTACTTC. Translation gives CASSSSGTPSAKNIQYF.

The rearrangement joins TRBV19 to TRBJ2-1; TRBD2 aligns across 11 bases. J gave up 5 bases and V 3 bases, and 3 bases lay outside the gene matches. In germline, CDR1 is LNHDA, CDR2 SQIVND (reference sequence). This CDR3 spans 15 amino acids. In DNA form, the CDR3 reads TGTGCCAGTAGTATTCTTAGCGGGGGGGACAATGAGCAGTTCTTC. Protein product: CASSILSGGDNEQFF.

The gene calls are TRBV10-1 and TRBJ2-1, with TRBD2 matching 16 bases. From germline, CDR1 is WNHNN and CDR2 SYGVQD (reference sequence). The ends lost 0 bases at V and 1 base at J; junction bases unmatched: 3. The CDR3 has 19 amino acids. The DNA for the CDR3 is TGCGCCAGCAGTGAGTCGGGACTAGCGGGAGGGGGATCCTACAATGAGCAGTTCTTC. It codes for CASSESGLAGGGSYNEQFF.

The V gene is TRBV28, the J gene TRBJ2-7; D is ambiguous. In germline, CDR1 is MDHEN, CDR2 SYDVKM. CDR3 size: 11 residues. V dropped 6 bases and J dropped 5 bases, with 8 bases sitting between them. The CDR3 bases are TGTGCCAGCAGCCTTGCAAACGAGCAGTACTTC. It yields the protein CASSLANEQYF.

The CDR3: CASRIAGTGGPGNTIYF. DNA for the CDR3: TGTGCCAGCCGAATCGCCGGGACAGGGGGTCCTGGAAACACCATATATTTT. J is TRBJ1-3 and V is TRBV21-1; no DNA check was done on the table's D call, TRBD1. TRBV21-1 is a pseudogene locus. The CDR3 contains 17 residues.

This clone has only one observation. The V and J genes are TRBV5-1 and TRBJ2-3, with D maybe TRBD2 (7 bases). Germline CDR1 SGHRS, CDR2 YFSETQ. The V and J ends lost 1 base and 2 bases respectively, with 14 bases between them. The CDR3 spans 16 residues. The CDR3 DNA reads TGCGCCAGCAGCTTGCTGGGGGGGCTCTCCACAGATACGCAGTATTTT. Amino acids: CASSLLGGLSTDTQYF.

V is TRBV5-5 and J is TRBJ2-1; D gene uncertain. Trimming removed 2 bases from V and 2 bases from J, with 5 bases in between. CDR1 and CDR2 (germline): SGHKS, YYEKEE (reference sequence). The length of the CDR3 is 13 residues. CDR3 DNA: TGTGCCAGCAGCTTAGCACCCTACAATGAGCAGTTCTTC. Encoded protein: CASSLAPYNEQFF. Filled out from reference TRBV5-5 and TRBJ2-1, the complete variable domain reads DAGVTQSPTHLIKTRGQQVTLRCSPISGHKSVSWYQQVLGQGPQFIFQYYEKEERGRGNFPDRFSARQFPNYSSELNVNALLLGDSALYLCASSLAPYNEQFFGPGTRLTVL.

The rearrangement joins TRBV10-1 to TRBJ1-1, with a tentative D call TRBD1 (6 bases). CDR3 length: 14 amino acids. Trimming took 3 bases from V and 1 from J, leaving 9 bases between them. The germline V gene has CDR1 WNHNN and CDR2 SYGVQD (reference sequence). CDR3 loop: CASSDGGTNTEAFF. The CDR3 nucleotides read TGCGCCAGCAGTGACGGGGGCACGAACACTGAAGCTTTCTTT.

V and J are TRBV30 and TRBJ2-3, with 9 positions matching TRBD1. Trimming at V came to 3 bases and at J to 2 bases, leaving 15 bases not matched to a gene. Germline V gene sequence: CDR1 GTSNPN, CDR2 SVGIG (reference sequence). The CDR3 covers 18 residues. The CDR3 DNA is TGTGCCTGGAGAGCCCCCCCGGGACAGGGCGGTTTCACAGATACGCAGTATTTT. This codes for CAWRAPPGQGGFTDTQYF.

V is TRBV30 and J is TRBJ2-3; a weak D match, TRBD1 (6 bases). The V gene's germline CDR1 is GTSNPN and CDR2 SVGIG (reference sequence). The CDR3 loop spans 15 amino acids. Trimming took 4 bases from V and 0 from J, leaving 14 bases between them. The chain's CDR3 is CAWNPGQTSTDTQYF. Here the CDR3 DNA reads TGTGCCTGGAACCCCGGACAGACGAGCACAGATACGCAGTATTTT.

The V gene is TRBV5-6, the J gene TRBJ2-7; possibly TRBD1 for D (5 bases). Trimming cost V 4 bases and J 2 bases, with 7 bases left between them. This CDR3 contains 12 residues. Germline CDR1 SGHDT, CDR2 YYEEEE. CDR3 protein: CASSQGTYEQYF. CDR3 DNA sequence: TGTGCCAGCAGCCAGGGCACCTACGAGCAGTACTTC. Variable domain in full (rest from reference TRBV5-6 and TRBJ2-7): DAGVTQSPTHLIKTRGQQVTLRCSPKSGHDTVSWYQQALGQGPQFIFQYYEEEERQRGNFPDRFSGHQFPNYSSELNVNALLLGDSALYLCASSQGTYEQYFGPGTRLTVT.

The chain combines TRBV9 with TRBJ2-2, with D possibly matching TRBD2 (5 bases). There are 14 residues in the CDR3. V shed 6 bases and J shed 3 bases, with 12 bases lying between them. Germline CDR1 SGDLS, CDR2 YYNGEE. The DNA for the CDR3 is TGTGCCAGCACTGATTGGGGAGACACCGGGGAGCTGTTTTTT. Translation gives CASTDWGDTGELFF.

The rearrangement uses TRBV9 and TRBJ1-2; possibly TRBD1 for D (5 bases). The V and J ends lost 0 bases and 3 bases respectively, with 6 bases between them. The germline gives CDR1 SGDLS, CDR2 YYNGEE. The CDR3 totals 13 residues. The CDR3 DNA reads TGTGCCAGCAGCGTAGTGGGGGACTATGGCTACACCTTC. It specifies CASSVVGDYGYTF.

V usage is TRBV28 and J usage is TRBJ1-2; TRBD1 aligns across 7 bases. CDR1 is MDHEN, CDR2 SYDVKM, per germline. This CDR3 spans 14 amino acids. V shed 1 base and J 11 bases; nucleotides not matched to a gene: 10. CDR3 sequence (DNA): TGTGCCAGCAGTTTATCTGCCGCGACAGGGCGGTACACCTTC. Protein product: CASSLSAATGRYTF.

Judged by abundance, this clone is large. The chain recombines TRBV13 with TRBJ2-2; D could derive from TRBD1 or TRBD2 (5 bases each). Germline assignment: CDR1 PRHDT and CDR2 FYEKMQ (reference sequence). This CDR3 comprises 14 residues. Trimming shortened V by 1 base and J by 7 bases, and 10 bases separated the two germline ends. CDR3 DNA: TGTGCCAGCAGCTTAGAAGGGGAGAGCGGGGAGCTGTTTTTT. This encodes CASSLEGESGELFF. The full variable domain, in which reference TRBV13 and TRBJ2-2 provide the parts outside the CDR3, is AAGVIQSPRHLIKEKRETATLKCYPIPRHDTVYWYQQGPGQDPQFLISFYEKMQSDKGSIPDRFSAQQFSDYHSELNMSSLELGDSALYFCASSLEGESGELFFGEGSRLTVL.

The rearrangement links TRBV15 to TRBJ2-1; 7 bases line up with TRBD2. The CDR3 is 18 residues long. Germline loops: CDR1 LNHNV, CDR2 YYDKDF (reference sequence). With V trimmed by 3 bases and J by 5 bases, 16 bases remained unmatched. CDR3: CATSRRLGWGGSDNEQFF. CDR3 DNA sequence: TGTGCCACCAGCAGGAGGCTTGGGTGGGGGGGGAGTGACAATGAGCAGTTCTTC.

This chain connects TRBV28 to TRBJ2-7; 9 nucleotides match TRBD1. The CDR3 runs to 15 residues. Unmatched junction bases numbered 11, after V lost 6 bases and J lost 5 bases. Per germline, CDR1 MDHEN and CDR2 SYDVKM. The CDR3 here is CASRGAGTGIHEQYF. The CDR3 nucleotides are TGTGCCAGCAGAGGGGCCGGGACAGGGATCCACGAGCAGTACTTC.

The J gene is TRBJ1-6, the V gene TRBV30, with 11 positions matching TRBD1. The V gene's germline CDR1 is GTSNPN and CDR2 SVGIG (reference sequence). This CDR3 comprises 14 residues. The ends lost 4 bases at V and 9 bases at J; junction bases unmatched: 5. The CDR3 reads CAWNPGTGGSPLHF. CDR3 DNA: TGTGCCTGGAACCCCGGGACAGGGGGTTCACCCCTCCACTTT.

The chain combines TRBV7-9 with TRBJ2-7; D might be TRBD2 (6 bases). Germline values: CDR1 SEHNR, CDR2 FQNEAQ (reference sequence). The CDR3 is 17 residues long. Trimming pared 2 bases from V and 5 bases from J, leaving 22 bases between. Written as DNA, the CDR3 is TGTGCCAGCAGCTTACCCTACGGGGAGGTAGGTTTGAACGAGCAGTACTTC. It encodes CASSLPYGEVGLNEQYF.

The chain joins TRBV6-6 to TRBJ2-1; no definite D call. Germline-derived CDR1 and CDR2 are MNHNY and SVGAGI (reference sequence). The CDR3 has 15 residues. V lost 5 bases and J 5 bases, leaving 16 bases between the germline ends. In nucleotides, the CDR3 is TGTGCCAGCAGTAAAGGACCGATACTGAACAATGAGCAGTTCTTC. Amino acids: CASSKGPILNNEQFF.